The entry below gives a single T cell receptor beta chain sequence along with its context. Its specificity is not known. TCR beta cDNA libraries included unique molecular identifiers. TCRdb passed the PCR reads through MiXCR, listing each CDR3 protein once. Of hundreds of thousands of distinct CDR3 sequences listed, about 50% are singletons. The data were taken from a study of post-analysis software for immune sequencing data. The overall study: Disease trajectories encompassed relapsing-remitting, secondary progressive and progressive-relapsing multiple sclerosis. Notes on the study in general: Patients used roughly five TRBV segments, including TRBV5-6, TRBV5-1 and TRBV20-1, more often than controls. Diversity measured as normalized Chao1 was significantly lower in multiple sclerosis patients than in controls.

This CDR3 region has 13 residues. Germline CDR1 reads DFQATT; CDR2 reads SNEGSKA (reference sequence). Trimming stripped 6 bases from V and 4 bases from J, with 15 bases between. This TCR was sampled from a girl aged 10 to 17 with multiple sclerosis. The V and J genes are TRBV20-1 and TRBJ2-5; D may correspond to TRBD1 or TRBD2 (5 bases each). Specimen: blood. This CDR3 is CSARRGSVETQYF. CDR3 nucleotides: TGCAGTGCCAGAAGGGGTAGCGTAGAGACCCAGTACTTC.